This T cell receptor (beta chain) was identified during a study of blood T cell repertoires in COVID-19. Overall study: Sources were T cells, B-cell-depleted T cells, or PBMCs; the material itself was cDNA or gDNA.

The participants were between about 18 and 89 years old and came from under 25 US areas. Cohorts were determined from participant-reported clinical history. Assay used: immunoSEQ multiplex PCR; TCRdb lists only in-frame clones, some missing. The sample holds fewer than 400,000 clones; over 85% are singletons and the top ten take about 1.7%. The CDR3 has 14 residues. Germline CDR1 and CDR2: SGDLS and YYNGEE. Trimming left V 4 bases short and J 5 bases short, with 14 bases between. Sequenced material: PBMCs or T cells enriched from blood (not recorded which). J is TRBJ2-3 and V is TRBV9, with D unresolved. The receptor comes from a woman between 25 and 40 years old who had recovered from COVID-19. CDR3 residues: CASSYRIRGDTQYF. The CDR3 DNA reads TGTGCCAGCAGCTACCGGATCCGCGGAGATACGCAGTATTTT.